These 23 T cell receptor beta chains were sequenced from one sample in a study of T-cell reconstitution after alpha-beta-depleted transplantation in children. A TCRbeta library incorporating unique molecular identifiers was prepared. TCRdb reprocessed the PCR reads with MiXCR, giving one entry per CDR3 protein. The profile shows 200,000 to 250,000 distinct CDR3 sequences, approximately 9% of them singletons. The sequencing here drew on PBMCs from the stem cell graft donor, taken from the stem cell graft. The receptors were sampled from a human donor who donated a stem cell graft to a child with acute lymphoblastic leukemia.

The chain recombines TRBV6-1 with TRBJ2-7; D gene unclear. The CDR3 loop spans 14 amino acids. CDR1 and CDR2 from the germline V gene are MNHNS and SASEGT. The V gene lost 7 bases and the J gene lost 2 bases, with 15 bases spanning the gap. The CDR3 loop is CASIAETVPYEQYF. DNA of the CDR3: TGTGCCAGCATCGCAGAAACGGTCCCCTACGAGCAGTACTTC.

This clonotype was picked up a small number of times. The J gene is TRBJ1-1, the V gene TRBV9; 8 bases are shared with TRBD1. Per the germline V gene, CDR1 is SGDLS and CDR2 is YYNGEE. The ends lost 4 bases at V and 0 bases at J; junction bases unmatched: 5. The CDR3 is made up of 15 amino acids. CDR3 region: CASSPTGDMNTEAFF. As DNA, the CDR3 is TGTGCCAGCAGCCCGACAGGGGATATGAACACTGAAGCTTTCTTT. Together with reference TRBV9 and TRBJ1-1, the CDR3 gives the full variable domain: DSGVTQTPKHLITATGQRVTLRCSPRSGDLSVYWYQQSLDQGLQFLIQYYNGEERAKGNILERFSAQQFPDLHSELNLSSLELGDSALYFCASSPTGDMNTEAFFGQGTRLTVV.

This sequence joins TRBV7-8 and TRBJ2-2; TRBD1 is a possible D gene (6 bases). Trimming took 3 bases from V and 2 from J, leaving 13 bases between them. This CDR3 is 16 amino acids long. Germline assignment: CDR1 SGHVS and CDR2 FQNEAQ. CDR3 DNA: TGTGCCAGCAGCTTGATCGCAGGGACAAACACCGGGGAGCTGTTTTTT. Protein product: CASSLIAGTNTGELFF.

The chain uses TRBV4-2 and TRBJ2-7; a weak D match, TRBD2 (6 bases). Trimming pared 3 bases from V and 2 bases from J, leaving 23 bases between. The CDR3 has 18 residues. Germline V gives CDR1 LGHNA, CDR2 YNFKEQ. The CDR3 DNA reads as TGTGCCAGCAGCCAGCGAGAGGGGAAGTACGGGGAGGCCTACGAGCAGTACTTC. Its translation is CASSQREGKYGEAYEQYF.

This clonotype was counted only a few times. The CDR3 coding sequence is TGTGCCATCAGTGAGTCTGGGAATTATGGCTACACCTTC. It specifies CAISESGNYGYTF. This chain connects TRBV10-3 to TRBJ1-2, with D unresolved. CDR1 and CDR2 from the germline V gene are ENHRY and SYGVKD. The CDR3 totals 13 residues. The ends were cut back, 0 bases at V and 5 bases at J, with 7 bases in the middle.

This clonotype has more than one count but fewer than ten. This chain's CDR3 is CASSLDLISNEKLFF. The CDR3 DNA reads as TGTGCCAGCAGCCTGGATCTCATAAGTAATGAAAAACTGTTTTTT. V usage is TRBV11-2 and J usage is TRBJ1-4; no definite D call. Germline CDR1 and CDR2: SGHAT and FQNNGV. V shed 5 bases and J shed 4 bases, with 14 bases lying between them. The CDR3 length is 15 residues.

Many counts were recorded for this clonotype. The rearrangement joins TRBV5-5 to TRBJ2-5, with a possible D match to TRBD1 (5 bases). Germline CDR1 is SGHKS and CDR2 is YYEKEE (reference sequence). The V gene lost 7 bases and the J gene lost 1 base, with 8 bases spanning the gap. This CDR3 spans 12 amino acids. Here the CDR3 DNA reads TGTGCCAGCGCAGGGCCCCAAGAGACCCAGTACTTC. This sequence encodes CASAGPQETQYF.

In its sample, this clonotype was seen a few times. The DNA of the CDR3 is TGTGCCAGCAGTTATCCCGGACTAGCGGGGGGGCAGGGAGATACGCAGTATTTT. Translation: CASSYPGLAGGQGDTQYF. The chain couples TRBV5-6 to TRBJ2-3; 15 bases agree with TRBD2. CDR1 and CDR2 from the germline V gene are SGHDT and YYEEEE. V dropped 5 bases and J dropped 5; count of bases not matched to a gene: 12. The CDR3 contains 18 residues.

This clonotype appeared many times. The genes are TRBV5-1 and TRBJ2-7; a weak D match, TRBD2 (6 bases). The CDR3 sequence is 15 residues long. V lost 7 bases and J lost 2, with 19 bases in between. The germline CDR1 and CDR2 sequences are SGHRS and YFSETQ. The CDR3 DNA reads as TGCGCCAGCGCCCCGGCGGCGGAGGGCCCCTACGAGCAGTACTTC. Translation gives CASAPAAEGPYEQYF.

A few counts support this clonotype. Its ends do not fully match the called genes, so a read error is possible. The CDR3 DNA reads as TGCAGCGTCGAAGGGATATGGATGGGGAATGGCTACACCTTC. Translation: CSVEGIWMGNGYTF. The chain combines TRBV29-1 with TRBJ1-2; no reliable D call. CDR3 length: 14 amino acids. Germline-derived CDR1 and CDR2 are SQVTM and ANQGSEA. Based on the CDR3 plus reference TRBV29-1 and TRBJ1-2, the full variable domain is SAVISQKPSRDICQRGTSLTIQCQVDSQVTMMFWYRQQPGQSLTLIATANQGSEATYESGFVIDKFPISRPNLTFSTLTVSNMSPEDSSIYLCSVEGIWMGNGYTFGSGTRLTVV.

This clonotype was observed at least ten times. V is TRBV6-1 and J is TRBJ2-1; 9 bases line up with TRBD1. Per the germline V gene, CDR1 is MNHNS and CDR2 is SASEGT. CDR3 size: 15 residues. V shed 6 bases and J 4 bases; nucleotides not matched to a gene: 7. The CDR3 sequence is CASSAGTGTYNEQFF. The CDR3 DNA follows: TGTGCCAGCAGCGCCGGGACAGGGACGTACAATGAGCAGTTCTTC.

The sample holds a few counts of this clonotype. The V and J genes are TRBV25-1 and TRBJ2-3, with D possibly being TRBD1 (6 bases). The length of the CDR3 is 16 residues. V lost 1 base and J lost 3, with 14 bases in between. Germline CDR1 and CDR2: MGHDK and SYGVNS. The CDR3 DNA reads TGTGCCAGCAGTGAATTTGGGGGCAGGTTAACAGATACGCAGTATTTT. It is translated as CASSEFGGRLTDTQYF.

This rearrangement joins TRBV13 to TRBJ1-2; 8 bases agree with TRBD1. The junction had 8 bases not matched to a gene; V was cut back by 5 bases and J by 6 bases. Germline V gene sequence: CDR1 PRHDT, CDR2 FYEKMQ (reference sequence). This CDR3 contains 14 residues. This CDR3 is CASSARTGFHGYTF. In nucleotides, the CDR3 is TGTGCCAGCAGCGCCAGGACAGGGTTTCATGGCTACACCTTC.

The CDR3 is CSASLPGYNEQFF. CDR3 DNA: TGCAGTGCTAGTTTGCCGGGGTACAATGAGCAGTTCTTC. J is TRBJ2-1 and V is TRBV20-1; possibly TRBD2 for D (5 bases). Germline V gene lookup returns CDR1 DFQATT and CDR2 SNEGSKA (reference sequence). V gave up 3 bases and J gave up 4 bases, with 10 bases separating them. This CDR3 contains 13 residues.

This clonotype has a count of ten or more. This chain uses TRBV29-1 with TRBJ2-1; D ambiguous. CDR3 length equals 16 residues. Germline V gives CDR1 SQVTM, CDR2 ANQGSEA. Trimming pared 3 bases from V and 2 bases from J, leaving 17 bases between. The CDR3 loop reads CSVDLQSRFTYNEQFF. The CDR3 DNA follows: TGCAGCGTTGATCTCCAGAGTAGGTTTACCTACAATGAGCAGTTCTTC.

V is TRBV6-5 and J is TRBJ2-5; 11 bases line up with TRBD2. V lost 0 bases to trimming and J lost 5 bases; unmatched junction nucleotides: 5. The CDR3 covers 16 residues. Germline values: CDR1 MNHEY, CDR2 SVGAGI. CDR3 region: CASSYSTSGAGETQYF. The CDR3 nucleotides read TGTGCCAGCAGTTACTCGACTAGCGGGGCCGGGGAGACCCAGTACTTC.

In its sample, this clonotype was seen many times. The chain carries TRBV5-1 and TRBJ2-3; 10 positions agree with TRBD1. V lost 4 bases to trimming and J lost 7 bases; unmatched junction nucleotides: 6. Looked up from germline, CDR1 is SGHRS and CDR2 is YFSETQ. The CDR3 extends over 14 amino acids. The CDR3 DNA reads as TGCGCCAGCAGCACCGGGACAGGGGCGCATACGCAGTATTTT. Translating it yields CASSTGTGAHTQYF.

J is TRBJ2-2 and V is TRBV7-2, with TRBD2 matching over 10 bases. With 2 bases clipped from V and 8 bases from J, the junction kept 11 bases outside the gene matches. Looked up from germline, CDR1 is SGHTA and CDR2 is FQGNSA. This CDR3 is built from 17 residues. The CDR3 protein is CASSLYWSSGGSGELFF. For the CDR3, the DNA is TGTGCCAGCAGCTTATATTGGAGTAGCGGGGGGTCAGGGGAGCTGTTTTTT.

The CDR3 sequence is CSATIAVTGGYTF. The CDR3 DNA reads TGCAGTGCTACCATAGCAGTTACAGGGGGCTACACCTTC. The V gene is TRBV20-1, the J gene TRBJ1-2; D may be TRBD1 (6 bases). V was cut by 4 bases and J by 8 bases, with 17 bases left in between. Germline loops: CDR1 DFQATT, CDR2 SNEGSKA (reference sequence). This CDR3 has 13 amino acids.

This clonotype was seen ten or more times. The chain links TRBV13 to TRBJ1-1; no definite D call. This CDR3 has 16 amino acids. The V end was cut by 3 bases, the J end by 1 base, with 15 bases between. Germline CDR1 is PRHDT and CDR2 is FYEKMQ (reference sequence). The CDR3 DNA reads TGTGCCAGCAGCTTTGCCCGAGGATGGGAGAACACTGAAGCTTTCTTT. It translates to CASSFARGWENTEAFF.

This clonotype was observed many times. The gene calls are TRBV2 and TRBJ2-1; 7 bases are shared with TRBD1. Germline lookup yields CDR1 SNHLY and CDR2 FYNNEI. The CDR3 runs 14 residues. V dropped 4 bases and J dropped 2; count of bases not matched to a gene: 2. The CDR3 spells CASSVGGAYNEQFF. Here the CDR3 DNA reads TGTGCCAGCAGTGTAGGGGGCGCCTACAATGAGCAGTTCTTC.

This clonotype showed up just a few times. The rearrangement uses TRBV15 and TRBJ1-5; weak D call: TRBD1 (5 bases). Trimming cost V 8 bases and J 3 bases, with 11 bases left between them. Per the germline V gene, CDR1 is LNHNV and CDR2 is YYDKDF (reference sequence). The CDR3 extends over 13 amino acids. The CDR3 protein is CATGGRYNQPQHF. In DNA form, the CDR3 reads TGTGCCACCGGGGGACGGTACAATCAGCCCCAGCATTTT.

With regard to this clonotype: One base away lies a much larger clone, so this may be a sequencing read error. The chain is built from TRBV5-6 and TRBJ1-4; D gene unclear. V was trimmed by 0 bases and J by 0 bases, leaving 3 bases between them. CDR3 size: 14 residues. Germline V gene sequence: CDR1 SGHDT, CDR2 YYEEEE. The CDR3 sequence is CASSLETTNEKLFF. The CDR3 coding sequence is TGTGCCAGCAGCTTGGAGACAACTAATGAAAAACTGTTTTTT.